This T cell receptor (beta chain) was recorded in a study of T cell responses to AZD1222 COVID-19 vaccine. Data came from immunoSEQ multiplex PCR; TCRdb stores just in-frame clones and leaves some out. The sample has some 80,000 clones, around 89% seen once. Germline-derived CDR1 and CDR2 are SGHTA and FQGNSA. Trimming took 6 bases from V and 4 from J, leaving 16 bases between them. The CDR3 consists of 15 residues. Points from the study as a whole: The study found vaccine-associated CD4 TCRs spanning spike, dominant at 160-218 and 743-854.

A word on this clone: Its antigen is still unknown.

The V call is TRBV7-2, the J call TRBJ1-3, with D perhaps TRBD1 (6 bases). The specimen was peripheral blood, collected 28 days after the second dose of the MenACWY control vaccine. This clonotype was sampled from an adult who received the MenACWY meningococcal vaccine as a control. The CDR3 DNA reads as TGTGCCAGCAGTCCCTCCAGGGGTGAAGGAAACACCATATATTTT. It codes for CASSPSRGEGNTIYF. Using reference TRBV7-2 and TRBJ1-3 for the parts outside the CDR3, the full variable domain is GAGVSQSPSNKVTEKGKDVELRCDPISGHTALYWYRQSLGQGLEFLIYFQGNSAPDKSGLPSDRFSAERTGGSVSTLTIQRTQQEDSAVYLCASSPSRGEGNTIYFGEGSWLTVV.